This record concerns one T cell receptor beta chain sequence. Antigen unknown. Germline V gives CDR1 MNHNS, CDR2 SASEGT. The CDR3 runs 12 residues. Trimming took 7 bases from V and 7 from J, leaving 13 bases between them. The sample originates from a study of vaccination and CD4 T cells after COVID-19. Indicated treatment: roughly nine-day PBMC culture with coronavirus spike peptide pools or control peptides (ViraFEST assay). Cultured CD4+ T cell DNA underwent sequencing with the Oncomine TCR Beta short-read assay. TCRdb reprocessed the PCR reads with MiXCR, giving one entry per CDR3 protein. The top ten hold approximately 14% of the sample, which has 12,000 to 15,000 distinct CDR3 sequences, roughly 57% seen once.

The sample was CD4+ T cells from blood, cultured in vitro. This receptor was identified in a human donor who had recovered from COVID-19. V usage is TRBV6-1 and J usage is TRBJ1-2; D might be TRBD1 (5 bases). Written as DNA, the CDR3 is TGTGCCAGCAATAACGCAGGGAGTGGCTACACCTTC. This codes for CASNNAGSGYTF.